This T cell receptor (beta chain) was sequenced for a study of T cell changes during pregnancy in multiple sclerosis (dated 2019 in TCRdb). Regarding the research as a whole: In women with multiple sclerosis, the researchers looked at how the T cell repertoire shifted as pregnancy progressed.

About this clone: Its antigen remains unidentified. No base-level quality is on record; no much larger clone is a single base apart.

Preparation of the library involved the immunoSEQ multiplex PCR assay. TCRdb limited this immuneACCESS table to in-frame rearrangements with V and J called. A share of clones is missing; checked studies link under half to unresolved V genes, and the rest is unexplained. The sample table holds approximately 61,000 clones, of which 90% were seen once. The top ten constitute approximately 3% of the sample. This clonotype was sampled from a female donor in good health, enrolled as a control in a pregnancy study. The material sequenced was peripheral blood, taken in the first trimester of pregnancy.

The nucleotides are TGTGCCACCATGACCAGGACAGAGAACACTGAAGCTTTCTTT. Its amino acids are CATMTRTENTEAFF. The chain couples TRBV19 to TRBJ1-1, with a weak D call of TRBD1 (6 bases match). As encoded in the germline V gene (reference sequence), CDR1 is LNHDA while CDR2 is SQIVND. Cut back by 10 bases and 1 base, the V and J ends lie 16 bases apart. From cysteine to phenylalanine, the CDR3 is 14 amino acids long. CDR3 DNA is the only sequence kept; it has 42 bases, read in frame from the first base.